Presented here are 14 T cell receptor beta chains from one specimen sequenced in a study of tissue T cells after allogeneic stem cell transplantation. Indicated time point: mouse harvest day 7 after allogeneic transplant. The graft held 10^6 splenic CD5+ T cells and 10^7 T-cell-depleted bone marrow cells. Repertoires were generated with immunoSEQ multiplex PCR, while TCRdb's copy carries only in-frame clones and drops some. Counted here are 3,900 or so clones, about 50% occurring once; the ten biggest clones make up roughly a tenth. The sequencing sample was made of lymph node tissue. The receptors shown here come from a female BALB/c mouse given C57BL/6 T cells with graft-versus-host disease after an allogeneic hematopoietic cell transplant.

Note on this clone: Mouse names are used for the genes. The chain's CDR3 is CASSDGGGSQNTLYF. The sequenced part of the CDR3 DNA is TGTGCCAGCAGTGATGGGGGGGGGAGTCAAAACACCTTGTAC. The J gene is TRBJ2-4, the V gene TRBV13-1; TRBD2 aligns across 7 bases. The sequenced fragment ends 1 residue before the CDR3 boundary, so the rest is inferred from the germline J gene. Germline lookup yields CDR1 NSHNY and CDR2 SYGAGN. The CDR3 runs to 15 residues. Losses at the gene ends were 0 bases for V and 0 bases for J; bases not matched to a gene: 1.

By its share, this clone is medium-sized. The gene names here belong to mouse. The CDR3 is cut off 1 residue early in the read; its end comes from the germline J gene. The chain uses TRBV12-2 and TRBJ2-7; 7 nucleotides line up with TRBD1. The CDR3 has 14 amino acids. The germline V gene has CDR1 SGHLS and CDR2 HYDKME. V shed 1 base and J 0 bases; nucleotides not matched to a gene: 2. The CDR3: CASSLQGSSYEQYF. CDR3 DNA, as far as it was read: TGTGCCAGCTCTCTACAGGGGTCCTCCTATGAACAGTAC.

As for this clone: Each gene name is a mouse one. With the read ending 1 residue before the CDR3 end, the germline J gene is used to fill in that end. The rearrangement uses TRBV1 and TRBJ2-1, with 8 bases lining up with TRBD2. The CDR3 is 16 residues long. Germline CDR1 is NSQYPW and CDR2 is LRSPGD (reference sequence). The trim removed 2 bases at V and 4 bases at J, leaving 7 bases unmatched. The covered CDR3 bases are TGCACCTGCAGTGCAAGAGACTGGGGTCTATATGCTGAGCAGTTC. Its protein product is CTCSARDWGLYAEQF. The whole CDR3 is CTCSARDWGLYAEQFF.

Of note for this clone: Gene names denote mouse genes. Read data end 1 residue before the CDR3 end; the end is taken from the germline J gene. Other DNA variants within this sample encode the same CDR3. This sequence joins TRBV13-2 and TRBJ2-5; D is possibly TRBD1 or TRBD2 (5 bases each). Germline V gene lookup returns CDR1 NNHNN and CDR2 SYGAGS (reference sequence). The V end was cut by 1 base, the J end by 0 bases, with 6 bases between. The CDR3 is 14 amino acids. The DNA read from the CDR3 is TGTGCCAGCGGTGATCGGGGGAACCAAGACACCCAGTAC. Its translation is CASGDRGNQDTQY. The whole CDR3 protein reads CASGDRGNQDTQYF.

As for this clone: Mouse gene names and germline throughout. The read terminates 1 residue ahead of where the CDR3 ends, so the germline J gene completes it. The J gene is TRBJ2-5, the V gene TRBV16; 11 bases map to TRBD2. This CDR3 is built from 15 residues. CDR1 SGHSA and CDR2 FRNQAP come from the germline V gene. J gave up 4 bases and V 0 bases, and 0 bases lay outside the gene matches. Here the CDR3 reads CASSLEGLGEDTQYF. Incomplete CDR3 DNA: TGTGCAAGCAGCTTAGAGGGACTGGGGGAAGACACCCAGTAC.

Note on this clone: Gene labels here are mouse ones. The missing CDR3 end, 1 residue past where the read stops, is filled in from the germline J gene. The chain links TRBV4 to TRBJ2-4; tentatively, D is TRBD2 (6 bases). From germline, CDR1 is LGHDT and CDR2 YNNKQL (reference sequence). V was cut by 5 bases and J by 0 bases, with 9 bases left in between. The CDR3 is 14 amino acids. CDR3 bases read: TGTGCCAGCAGCCCGACTGGTAGTCAAAACACCTTGTAC. Its protein is CASSPTGSQNTLY. The complete CDR3 sequence is CASSPTGSQNTLYF.

As for this clone: Any gene name here is a mouse gene name. The read ends 1 residue early relative to the CDR3; the germline J gene fills the gap. The V call is TRBV26, the J call TRBJ2-4, with D hard to call. CDR1 is KGHPV, CDR2 FQNQEV, per germline (reference sequence). The V gene lost 2 bases and the J gene lost 0 bases, with 6 bases spanning the gap. This CDR3 comprises 14 residues. The sequenced CDR3 bases are TGTGCCAGCAGTCTGGTCGGAAGTCAAAACACCTTGTAC. Its translation: CASSLVGSQNTLY. The whole CDR3 sequence reads CASSLVGSQNTLYF.

On this clone itself: Gene names refer to mouse genes. The CDR3 end lies 1 residue beyond the end of the read and is filled in from the germline J gene. The chain has TRBV31 and TRBJ2-5, with 9 bases lining up with TRBD2. CDR1 and CDR2 (germline): GKSSPN, SITVG. The CDR3 loop spans 14 amino acids. V trimming: 3 bases; J trimming: 5 bases; junction bases outside the gene matches: 6. CDR3 protein: CAWRRLGEGDTQYF. Incomplete CDR3 DNA: TGTGCCTGGAGACGACTGGGGGAAGGAGACACCCAGTAC.

In regard to this clone: Each gene name is a mouse one. The read is 1 residue too short to cover the CDR3 end, so that end is filled in from the germline J gene. The gene calls are TRBV26 and TRBJ1-6; TRBD1 matches 10 bases. Being an ORF, TRBJ1-6 has a function that is uncertain. CDR1 and CDR2 (germline): KGHPV, FQNQEV (reference sequence). The CDR3 is 17 amino acids. The ends lost 6 bases at V and 0 bases at J; junction bases unmatched: 5. CDR3 bases read: TGTGCCAGCAGCGACAGGGGGCGAGGTTCCTATAATTCGCCCCTCTAC. This codes for CASSDRGRGSYNSPLY. The CDR3 reads in full as CASSDRGRGSYNSPLYF.

Remarks on this clone: Gene names and germline match the mouse. With the read ending 1 residue before the CDR3 end, the germline J gene is used to fill in that end. The chain has TRBV2 and TRBJ2-3, with 10 nucleotides matching TRBD2. The V gene's germline CDR1 is LGHNA and CDR2 YSYQKL. With V trimmed by 4 bases and J by 3 bases, 4 bases remained unmatched. This CDR3 contains 15 residues. The CDR3 bases that were read are TGTGCCAGCAGCCCTGGGGGGGCGCGGGCAGAAACGCTGTAT. The encoded protein is CASSPGGARAETLY. The entire CDR3 sequence reads CASSPGGARAETLYF.

Concerning this clone: Mouse gene names apply. Sequencing ends 1 residue short of the CDR3 end; the germline J gene provides the rest. The chain recombines TRBV16 with TRBJ2-4; weak D call: TRBD1 (6 bases). The V end lost 1 base, the J end lost 0 bases, and 8 bases lay between the germline ends. The CDR3 contains 15 residues. Germline CDR1 and CDR2: SGHSA and FRNQAP. CDR3 bases read: TGTGCAAGCAGCTTAGCGGGACAAAGTCAAAACACCTTGTAC. Translating gives CASSLAGQSQNTLY. In full, the CDR3 is CASSLAGQSQNTLYF.

About this clone: The germline and genes are mouse ones. The read ends 1 residue before the CDR3 terminus; that terminus is restored from the germline J gene. The J gene is TRBJ1-1, the V gene TRBV26, with TRBD1 matching 7 bases. CDR3 size: 13 residues. Germline CDR1 and CDR2: KGHPV and FQNQEV (reference sequence). With V trimmed by 4 bases and J by 1 base, 0 bases remained unmatched. Here the CDR3 reads CASSHRGNTEVFF. CDR3 DNA, as far as it was read: TGTGCCAGCAGTCACAGGGGGAACACAGAAGTCTTC.

In regard to this clone: Gene names follow the mouse nomenclature. The CDR3 is cut off 1 residue early in the read; its end comes from the germline J gene. This chain links TRBV3 with TRBJ2-5, with D tentatively TRBD1 (6 bases). The CDR3 is 13 residues long. In germline, CDR1 is SNHLY, CDR2 FYNGKV (reference sequence). The V and J ends lost 4 bases and 6 bases respectively, with 11 bases between them. CDR3 DNA (partial): TGTGCCAGCAGCTCTACAGGGAAGGACACCCAGTAC. Protein: CASSSTGKDTQY. The full CDR3 protein reads CASSSTGKDTQYF.

This clone was seen only a few times. Mouse names are used for the genes. The CDR3 end lies 1 residue beyond the end of the read and is filled in from the germline J gene. The chain couples TRBV26 to TRBJ2-7; tentatively, D is TRBD2 (7 bases). Per the germline V gene, CDR1 is KGHPV and CDR2 is FQNQEV (reference sequence). CDR3 length equals 14 residues. The V gene lost 0 bases and the J gene lost 4 bases, with 10 bases spanning the gap. The CDR3 bases that were read are TGTGCCAGCAGTCTGTCTGGGGGGCCGTATGAACAGTAC. Protein sequence: CASSLSGGPYEQY. The whole CDR3 region reads CASSLSGGPYEQYF.